Described below is a single T cell receptor (beta chain) sequence and its context. What it recognizes is unknown. The data belong to a study of blood T cells in healthy people across ages. Study-level background: For every two T cells, template switching captured about one barcoded beta molecule. Study results and limitations: With age, beta diversity per million T cells declined roughly linearly, significantly by about 37. Naive and antigen-experienced cells could not be conclusively compared, given unsorted PBMCs.

Primed by a sample-barcoded 5' primer and a J-beta primer mix, a second PCR proceeded for about 7 to 12 cycles. TCRdb redid the calling of the 5' RACE reads with MiXCR, one entry per CDR3 protein. This table holds 800,000 to 1,300,000 distinct CDR3 sequences, around 27% found once. With V trimmed by 5 bases and J by 7 bases, 12 bases remained unmatched. Germline assignment: CDR1 SGHNT and CDR2 YENEEA. This CDR3 is 16 amino acids long. Healthy Caucasian individuals from Russia aged about 6 to 100 were enrolled as donors. The same sample was also studied in work on T cells of mothers and their children.

The origin of this receptor is a girl aged 2-9 years in good health. Sequencing input: blood. The chain recombines TRBV11-3 with TRBJ1-1; 11 bases agree with TRBD1. The CDR3: CASSRRTGGFFVEAFF. The CDR3 DNA reads TGTGCCAGCAGCCGTCGGACAGGGGGCTTTTTTGTTGAAGCTTTCTTT.